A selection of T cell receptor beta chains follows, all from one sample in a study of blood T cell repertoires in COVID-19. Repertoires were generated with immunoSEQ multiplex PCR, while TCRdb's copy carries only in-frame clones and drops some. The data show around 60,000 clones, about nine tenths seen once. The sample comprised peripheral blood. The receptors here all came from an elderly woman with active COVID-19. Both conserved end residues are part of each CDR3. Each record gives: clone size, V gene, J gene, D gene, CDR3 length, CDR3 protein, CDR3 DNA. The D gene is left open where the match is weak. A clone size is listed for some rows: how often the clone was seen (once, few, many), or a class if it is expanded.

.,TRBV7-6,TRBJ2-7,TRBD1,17,CASSLVAQGADSYEQYF,TGTGCCAGCAGCTTAGTCGCCCAGGGGGCGGACTCCTACGAGCAGTACTTC
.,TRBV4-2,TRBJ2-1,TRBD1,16,CASSQDGTGRANEQFF,TGTGCCAGCAGCCAAGACGGGACAGGGAGGGCCAATGAGCAGTTCTTC
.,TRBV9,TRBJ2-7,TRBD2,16,CASSVDSSGRAYEQYF,TGTGCCAGCAGCGTAGATAGTAGCGGGAGGGCTTACGAGCAGTACTTC
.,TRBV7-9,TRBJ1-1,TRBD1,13,CASRQGAGTEAFF,TGTGCCAGCAGGCAGGGGGCCGGAACTGAAGCTTTCTTT
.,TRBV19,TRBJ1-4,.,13,CASKGVANEKLFF,TGTGCCAGTAAGGGGGTGGCTAATGAAAAACTGTTTTTT
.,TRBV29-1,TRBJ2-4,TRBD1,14,CSVADRVVGNIQYF,TGCAGCGTGGCAGACAGGGTCGTGGGAAACATTCAGTACTTC
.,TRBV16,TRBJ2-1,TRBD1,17,CASSQSRGTGSVNEQFF,TGTGCCAGCAGCCAATCGAGGGGGACAGGGAGTGTCAATGAGCAGTTCTTC
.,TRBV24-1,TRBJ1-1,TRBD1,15,CATASDRAGNTEAFF,TGTGCCACCGCCTCGGACAGGGCTGGGAACACTGAAGCTTTCTTT
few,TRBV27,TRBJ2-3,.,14,CASSLDQLADTQYF,TGTGCCAGCAGTTTAGATCAGTTAGCCGATACGCAGTATTTT
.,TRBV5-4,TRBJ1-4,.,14,CASSADSWGEKLFF,TGTGCCAGCAGCGCCGACAGTTGGGGAGAAAAACTGTTTTTT
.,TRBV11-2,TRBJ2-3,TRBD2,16,CASFGERGGHSDTQYF,TGTGCCAGCTTTGGAGAGCGGGGGGGCCACTCAGATACGCAGTATTTT
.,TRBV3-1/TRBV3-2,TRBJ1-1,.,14,CASSLEIGVTEAFF,TGTGCCAGCAGCCTGGAAATCGGGGTCACTGAAGCTTTCTTT
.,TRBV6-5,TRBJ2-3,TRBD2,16,CASSYSTSGSTDTQYF,TGTGCCAGCAGTTACTCGACTAGCGGGAGCACAGATACGCAGTATTTT
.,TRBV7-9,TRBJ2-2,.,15,CASRPRGRPTGELFF,TGTGCCAGCAGGCCGCGTGGGCGACCCACCGGGGAGCTGTTTTTT
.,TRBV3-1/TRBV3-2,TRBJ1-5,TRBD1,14,CASSETHRGQPQHF,TGTGCCAGCAGCGAAACCCACAGGGGACAGCCCCAGCATTTT